The source of this T cell receptor (beta chain) is a study of beta chain features in type 1 diabetes. Study-level findings and limits: Moderately but significantly shorter TCRB CDR3s were found in Type 1 diabetes patients in all four CD4+ subsets.

This CDR3 is 15 amino acids long. CDR1 and CDR2 (germline): KGHSH, LQKENI. With 6 bases clipped from V and 9 bases from J, the junction kept 13 bases outside the gene matches. Only a few counts were recorded for this clone. As yet, its antigen is unknown. Reverse transcribing all isolated RNA meant expressed TCRB transcripts were sequenced. The method was immunoSEQ multiplex PCR; TCRdb's version includes in-frame clones alone and lacks a portion of them. The sample lists roughly 400,000 clones, roughly 16% occurring once. This chain joins TRBV18 and TRBJ2-1, with 8 bases lining up with TRBD2. The TCR was taken from a woman between 18 and 29 years old in good health. The sample taken for sequencing was naive CD4+ T cells from blood. CDR3 sequence: CASSSAASGLGEQFF. The CDR3 nucleotides read TGTGCCAGCTCTTCGGCGGCTAGCGGGTTAGGTGAGCAGTTCTTC. The whole variable domain, remainder taken from reference TRBV18 and TRBJ2-1, is NAGVMQNPRHLVRRRGQEARLRCSPMKGHSHVYWYRQLPEEGLKFMVYLQKENIIDESGMPKERFSAEFPKEGPSILRIQQVVRGDSAAYFCASSSAASGLGEQFFGPGTRLTVL.